Listed below are T cell receptor beta chains from one sample, sequenced in a study of cytomegalovirus exposure and HLA in healthy donors. Clones were read by immunoSEQ multiplex PCR, and TCRdb kept only the in-frame ones, dropping some. The sample consists of 140,000 or so clones, about 87% of them appearing once. Sequences were obtained from PBMCs. These receptors were collected from a woman between 25 and 40 years old in good health and CMV-seropositive. The conserved cysteine and the conserved F or W are not part of the CDR3 here.

J gene: TRBJ1-4; V gene: TRBV7-8; CDR3 protein: ASSRTGGVPDEKLF
J gene: TRBJ1-5; V gene: TRBV5-6; CDR3 protein: ASSFGTGDQPQH
J gene: TRBJ2-7; V gene: TRBV2; CDR3 protein: ASSEALTVGEQY
J gene: TRBJ2-7; V gene: TRBV4-2; CDR3 protein: ASSQAGNYEQY
J gene: TRBJ2-5; V gene: TRBV15; CDR3 protein: ATSRDLLETQY
J gene: TRBJ2-7; V gene: TRBV5-1; CDR3 protein: ASSHRDTYEQY
J gene: TRBJ1-1; V gene: TRBV29-1; CDR3 protein: SVEMVGRTNTEAF
J gene: TRBJ2-3; V gene: TRBV12-5; CDR3 protein: ASGLLPPGLAGGSTDTQY
J gene: TRBJ2-7; V gene: TRBV2; CDR3 protein: ASSRDRGFVDEQY
J gene: TRBJ2-1; V gene: TRBV2; CDR3 protein: AKGTGASYNEQF
J gene: TRBJ2-5; V gene: TRBV5-1; CDR3 protein: ASSLADSPQETQY
J gene: TRBJ1-2; V gene: TRBV7-2; CDR3 protein: ASSFSAAGTNYGYT
J gene: TRBJ2-2; V gene: TRBV6-6; CDR3 protein: ASSPGTGANTGELF
J gene: TRBJ2-7; V gene: TRBV29-1; CDR3 protein: SVEDGETGVIPYEQY
J gene: TRBJ1-5; V gene: TRBV19; CDR3 protein: ATRGQSNQPQH
J gene: TRBJ2-2; V gene: TRBV6-6; CDR3 protein: ASGPWLAANTGELF
J gene: TRBJ1-2; V gene: TRBV6-5; CDR3 protein: ASSFSRTGGGYT
J gene: TRBJ1-5; V gene: TRBV23-1; CDR3 protein: ASSQRGTSGEVLYQPQH
J gene: TRBJ2-7; V gene: TRBV4-1; CDR3 protein: ASSQSLAGGYEQY
J gene: TRBJ2-5; V gene: TRBV4-1; CDR3 protein: ASSPPRKQY
J gene: TRBJ2-7; V gene: TRBV1; CDR3 protein: TSSQKGAPTYEQY
J gene: TRBJ2-2; V gene: TRBV2; CDR3 protein: ASRGTGSGELF